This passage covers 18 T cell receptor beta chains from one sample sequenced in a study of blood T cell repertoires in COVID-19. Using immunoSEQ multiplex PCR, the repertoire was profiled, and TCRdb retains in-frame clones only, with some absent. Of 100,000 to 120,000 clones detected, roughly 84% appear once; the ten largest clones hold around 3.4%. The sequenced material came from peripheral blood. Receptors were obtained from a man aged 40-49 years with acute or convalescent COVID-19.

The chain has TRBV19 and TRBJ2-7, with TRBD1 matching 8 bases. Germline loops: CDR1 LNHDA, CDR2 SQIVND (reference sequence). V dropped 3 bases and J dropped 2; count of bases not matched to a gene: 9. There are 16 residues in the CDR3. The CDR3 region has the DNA TGTGCCAGTAGTATTTGGTCAGGGGGCTCCACCTACGAGCAGTACTTC. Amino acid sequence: CASSIWSGGSTYEQYF.

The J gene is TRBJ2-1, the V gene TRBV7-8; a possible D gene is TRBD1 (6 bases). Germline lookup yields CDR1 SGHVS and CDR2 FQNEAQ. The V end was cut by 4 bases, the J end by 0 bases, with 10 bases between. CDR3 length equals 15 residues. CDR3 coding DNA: TGTGCCAGCAGCTCGGACAGCCTCTCCTACAATGAGCAGTTCTTC. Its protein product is CASSSDSLSYNEQFF.

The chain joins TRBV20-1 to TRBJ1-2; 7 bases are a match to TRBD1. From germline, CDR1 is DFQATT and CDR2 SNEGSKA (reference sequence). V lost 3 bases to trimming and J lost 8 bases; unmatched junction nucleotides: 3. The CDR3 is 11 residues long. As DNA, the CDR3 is TGCAGTGCTAGGACAGGGCAAGGCTACACCTTC. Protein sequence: CSARTGQGYTF.

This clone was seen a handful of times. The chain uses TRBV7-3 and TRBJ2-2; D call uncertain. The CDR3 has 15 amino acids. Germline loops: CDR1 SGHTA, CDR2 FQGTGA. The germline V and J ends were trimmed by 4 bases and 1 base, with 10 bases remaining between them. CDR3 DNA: TGTGCCAGCAGCTCCTCCAGTGAGAACACCGGGGAGCTGTTTTTT. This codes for CASSSSSENTGELFF.

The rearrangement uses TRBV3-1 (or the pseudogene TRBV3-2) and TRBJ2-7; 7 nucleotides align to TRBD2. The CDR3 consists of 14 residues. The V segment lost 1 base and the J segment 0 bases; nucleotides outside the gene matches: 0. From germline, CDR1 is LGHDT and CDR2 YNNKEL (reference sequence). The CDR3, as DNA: TGTGCCAGCAGCCAAGGGACTAGCTCCTACGAGCAGTACTTC. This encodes CASSQGTSSYEQYF.

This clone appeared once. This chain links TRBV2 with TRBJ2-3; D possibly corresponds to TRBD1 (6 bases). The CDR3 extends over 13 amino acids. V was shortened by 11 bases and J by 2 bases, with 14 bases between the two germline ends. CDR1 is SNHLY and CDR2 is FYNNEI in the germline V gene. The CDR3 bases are TGTGCCTGGCAGGACAGCTTCACAGATACGCAGTATTTT. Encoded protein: CAWQDSFTDTQYF.

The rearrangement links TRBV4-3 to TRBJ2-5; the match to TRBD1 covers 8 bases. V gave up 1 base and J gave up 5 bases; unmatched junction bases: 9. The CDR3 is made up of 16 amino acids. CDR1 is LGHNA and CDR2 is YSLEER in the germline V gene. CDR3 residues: CASSQVRQGAWETQYF. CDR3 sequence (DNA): TGCGCCAGCAGCCAAGTCAGGCAGGGGGCGTGGGAGACCCAGTACTTC.

CDR3: CAISEFGSGANVLTF. The CDR3 DNA sequence: TGTGCCATCAGTGAGTTCGGCTCTGGGGCCAACGTCCTGACTTTC. The V gene is TRBV10-3, the J gene TRBJ2-6; D ambiguous. Trimming cost V 1 base and J 0 bases, with 4 bases left between them. This CDR3 region has 15 residues. Germline CDR1 ENHRY, CDR2 SYGVKD.

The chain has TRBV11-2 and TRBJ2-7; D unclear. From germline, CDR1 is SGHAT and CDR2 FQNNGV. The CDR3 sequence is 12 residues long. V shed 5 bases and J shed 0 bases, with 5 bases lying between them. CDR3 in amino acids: CASSASSYEQYF. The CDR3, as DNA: TGTGCCAGCAGCGCCAGCTCCTACGAGCAGTACTTC. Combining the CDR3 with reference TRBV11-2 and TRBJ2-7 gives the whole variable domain EAGVAQSPRYKIIEKRQSVAFWCNPISGHATLYWYQQILGQGPKLLIQFQNNGVVDDSQLPKDRFSAERLKGVDSTLKIQPAKLEDSAVYLCASSASSYEQYFGPGTRLTVT.

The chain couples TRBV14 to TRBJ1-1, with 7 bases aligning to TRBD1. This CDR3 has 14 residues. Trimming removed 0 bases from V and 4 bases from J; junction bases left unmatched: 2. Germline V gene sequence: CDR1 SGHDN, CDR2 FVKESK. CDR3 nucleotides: TGTGCCAGCAGCCAAGAGGGACAGTCCACTGAAGCTTTCTTT. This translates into CASSQEGQSTEAFF.

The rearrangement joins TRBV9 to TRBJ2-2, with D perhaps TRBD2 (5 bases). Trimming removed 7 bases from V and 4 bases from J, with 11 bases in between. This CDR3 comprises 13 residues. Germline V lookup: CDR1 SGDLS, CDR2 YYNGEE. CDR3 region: CASRGSSTGELFF. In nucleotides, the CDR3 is TGTGCCAGCCGGGGAAGTAGCACCGGGGAGCTGTTTTTT.

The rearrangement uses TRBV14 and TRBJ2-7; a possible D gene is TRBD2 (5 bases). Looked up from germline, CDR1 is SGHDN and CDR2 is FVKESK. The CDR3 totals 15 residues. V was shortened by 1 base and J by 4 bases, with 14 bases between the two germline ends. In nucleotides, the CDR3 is TGTGCCAGCAGCCAAGTTGCGGGTACTGGGTACGAGCAGTACTTC. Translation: CASSQVAGTGYEQYF.

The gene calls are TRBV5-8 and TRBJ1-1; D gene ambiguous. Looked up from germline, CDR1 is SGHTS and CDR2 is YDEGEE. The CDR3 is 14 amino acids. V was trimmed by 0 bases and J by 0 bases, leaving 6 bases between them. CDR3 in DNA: TGTGCCAGCAGCTTGGAACTGATGAACACTGAAGCTTTCTTT. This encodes CASSLELMNTEAFF.

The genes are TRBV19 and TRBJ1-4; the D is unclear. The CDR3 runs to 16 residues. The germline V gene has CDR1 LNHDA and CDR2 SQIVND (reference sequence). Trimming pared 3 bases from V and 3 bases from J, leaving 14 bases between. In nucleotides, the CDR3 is TGTGCCAGTAGTATCATTCACACCGTATCTAATGAAAAACTGTTTTTT. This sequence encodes CASSIIHTVSNEKLFF.

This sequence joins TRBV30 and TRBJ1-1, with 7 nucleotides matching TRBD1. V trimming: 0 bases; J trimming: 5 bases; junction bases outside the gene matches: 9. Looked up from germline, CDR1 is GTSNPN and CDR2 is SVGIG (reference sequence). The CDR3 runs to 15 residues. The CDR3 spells CAWSVKNRGRTEAFF. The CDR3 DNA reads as TGTGCCTGGAGTGTTAAGAACAGGGGAAGGACTGAAGCTTTCTTT.

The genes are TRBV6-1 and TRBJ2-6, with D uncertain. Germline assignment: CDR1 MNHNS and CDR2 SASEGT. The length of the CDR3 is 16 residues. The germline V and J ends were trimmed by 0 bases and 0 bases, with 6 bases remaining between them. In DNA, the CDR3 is TGTGCCAGCAGTGAAGCAATGAGCTCTGGGGCCAACGTCCTGACTTTC. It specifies CASSEAMSSGANVLTF.

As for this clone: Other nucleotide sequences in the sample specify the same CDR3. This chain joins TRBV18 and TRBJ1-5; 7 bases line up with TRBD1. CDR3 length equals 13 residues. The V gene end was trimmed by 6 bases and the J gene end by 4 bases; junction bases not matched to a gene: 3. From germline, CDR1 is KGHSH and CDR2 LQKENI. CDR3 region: CASSPDRNQPQHF. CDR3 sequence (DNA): TGTGCCAGCTCGCCGGACAGGAATCAGCCCCAGCATTTT.

For the CDR3, the DNA is TGTGCCAGCAGCTTAGGACAGGGTGACGGCTACACCTTC. Amino acids: CASSLGQGDGYTF. The chain has TRBV5-4 and TRBJ1-2; 8 bases agree with TRBD1. Germline V gene sequence: CDR1 SGHNT, CDR2 YYREEE (reference sequence). This CDR3 has 13 amino acids. After removal of 2 bases from V and 8 bases from J, the junction contained 5 bases not matched to a gene.